These T cell receptor beta chains were read from a single sample in a study of shared clonotypes between healthy human individuals. The data were produced by immunoSEQ multiplex PCR, yet TCRdb's version contains in-frame clones alone and is incomplete. The sample gives approximately 1,500,000 clones, 95% to 97% of which show up once; roughly 1.2% is in the top ten. The material sequenced was naive CD4+ T cells sorted from blood. The receptors derive from a man aged 30 to 39 in good health. Both conserved end residues are part of each CDR3. The order of the fields is CDR3 DNA, CDR3 protein, J gene, D gene, clone size, V gene. D genes are given only for firm matches. Clone size is shown for a subset of rows, as once, few, many or a class of expanded clone.

DNA: TGTGCCAGCAGCTTGGACCGCGTTAGCTCCTACAATGAGCAGTTCTTC
CDR3: CASSLDRVSSYNEQFF
J: TRBJ2-1
D: -
size: -
V: TRBV5-5

DNA: TGTGCCAGCAGCTTAATTGCCGGTAGGGGCAATGAGCAGTTCTTC
CDR3: CASSLIAGRGNEQFF
J: TRBJ2-1
D: -
size: -
V: TRBV11-2

DNA: TGTGCCAGCAGCTTAGAAGTGGGTAGCAATCAGCCCCAGCATTTT
CDR3: CASSLEVGSNQPQHF
J: TRBJ1-5
D: -
size: once
V: TRBV11-2

DNA: TGTGCCAGCAGCCGAGATCTAGCGTACACCGGGGAGCTGTTTTTT
CDR3: CASSRDLAYTGELFF
J: TRBJ2-2
D: -
size: -
V: TRBV7-2

DNA: TGCGCCAGCCAGCTTATCCCCGATAATCAAGAGACCCAGTACTTC
CDR3: CASQLIPDNQETQYF
J: TRBJ2-5
D: -
size: -
V: TRBV5-1

DNA: TGTGCCAGCAGCTTATCCAGGACTAGCGGAGATACGCAGTATTTT
CDR3: CASSLSRTSGDTQYF
J: TRBJ2-3
D: TRBD2
size: -
V: TRBV7-2

DNA: TGTGCCAGCAGTAAAACGAGGCAGGGAACGGAGGGCTACACCTTC
CDR3: CASSKTRQGTEGYTF
J: TRBJ1-2
D: -
size: -
V: TRBV6-1

DNA: TGTGCCAGTAGTATAGATCGACAAACCTACGAGCAGTACTTC
CDR3: CASSIDRQTYEQYF
J: TRBJ2-7
D: -
size: -
V: TRBV19

DNA: TGTGCCAGCAGCTTAAAGGGAGTTCTCAATGAGCAGTTCTTC
CDR3: CASSLKGVLNEQFF
J: TRBJ2-1
D: -
size: -
V: TRBV7-8

DNA: TGTGCCAGCACATCTCCGGGACAGGGAGCAGATACGCAGTATTTT
CDR3: CASTSPGQGADTQYF
J: TRBJ2-3
D: TRBD1
size: -
V: TRBV28

DNA: TGCGCCAGCAGCGATACTGCAGCTCCTGAAAAACTGTTTTTT
CDR3: CASSDTAAPEKLFF
J: TRBJ1-4
D: -
size: -
V: TRBV5-1

DNA: TGTGCCAGCAGCCCTCGTGGGGGACAGAACACCGGGGAGCTGTTTTTT
CDR3: CASSPRGGQNTGELFF
J: TRBJ2-2
D: -
size: -
V: TRBV9

DNA: TGTGCCAGCCCAGGGGTCCTTCAGCCCCAGCATTTT
CDR3: CASPGVLQPQHF
J: TRBJ1-5
D: -
size: -
V: TRBV27

DNA: TGCGCCAGCAGCCCGGTGTGGACAGGGTTCACCGGGGAGCTGTTTTTT
CDR3: CASSPVWTGFTGELFF
J: TRBJ2-2
D: TRBD1
size: once
V: TRBV5-1

DNA: TGTGCCAGCAGTTCCCTGTGGCGGGACGACTCCTACGAGCAGTACTTC
CDR3: CASSSLWRDDSYEQYF
J: TRBJ2-7
D: -
size: -
V: TRBV6-5

DNA: TGTGCCAGTAGTATAGGGAATACCGGGGAGCTGTTTTTT
CDR3: CASSIGNTGELFF
J: TRBJ2-2
D: -
size: -
V: TRBV19